Shown below are 28 T cell receptor beta chains from a single sample sequenced in a study of CD8 T cells in ankylosing spondylitis. Whole-study findings and limits: There was a TCR beta motif, made of 7 or 8 highly homologous variants, that appeared characteristic of ankylosing spondylitis blood.

Their antigen targets remain unknown. TCRdb re-derived calls from the 5' RACE reads in MiXCR, one entry per CDR3 protein. The sample carries fewer than 500,000 distinct CDR3 sequences, roughly 26% recorded once. The sequencing input was blood, either unsorted or a sorted T cell fraction (not recorded which). These receptors were taken from a male donor with ankylosing spondylitis.

The genes are TRBV2 and TRBJ2-2; D possibly corresponds to TRBD2 (5 bases). Germline CDR1 and CDR2: SNHLY and FYNNEI. CDR3 length equals 15 residues. V was clipped by 4 bases and J by 1 base, with 10 bases between them. CDR3 coding DNA: TGTGCCAGCAGTGGAGGGTCTTTGAACACCGGGGAGCTGTTTTTT. It encodes CASSGGSLNTGELFF.

The gene calls are TRBV20-1 and TRBJ1-5; D remains ambiguous. Germline CDR1 reads DFQATT; CDR2 reads SNEGSKA (reference sequence). The ends were cut back, 7 bases at V and 7 bases at J, with 14 bases in the middle. The length of the CDR3 is 12 residues. CDR3 in DNA: TGCAGTGGTTGGCGGGCTGGCCAGCCCCAGCATTTT. As protein: CSGWRAGQPQHF.

The CDR3 loop reads CASSATGGGGYTF. CDR3 coding DNA: TGTGCCAGCAGCGCGACGGGGGGCGGTGGCTACACCTTC. This rearrangement joins TRBV9 to TRBJ1-2; a possible D gene is TRBD1 (6 bases). V shed 3 bases and J shed 7 bases, with 13 bases lying between them. CDR3 length equals 13 residues. CDR1 is SGDLS and CDR2 is YYNGEE in the germline V gene.

This clonotype has a handful of counts. The chain couples TRBV15 to TRBJ2-1; D is unclear. Germline V gives CDR1 LNHNV, CDR2 YYDKDF (reference sequence). This CDR3 has 15 amino acids. V gave up 1 base and J gave up 5 bases, with 12 bases separating them. CDR3 nucleotides: TGTGCCACCAGCAGAGCTTTGTCGCTGAACAATGAGCAGTTCTTC. Translation: CATSRALSLNNEQFF.

There are a few counts of this clonotype. The gene calls are TRBV7-8 and TRBJ2-1, with 14 positions matching TRBD2. The CDR3 is 18 amino acids. After removal of 2 bases from V and 9 bases from J, the junction contained 12 bases not matched to a gene. From germline, CDR1 is SGHVS and CDR2 FQNEAQ. CDR3 DNA: TGTGCCAGCAGCTTACCGACTAGCGGGAGGGCCTTAGACCCTGAGCAGTTCTTC. This codes for CASSLPTSGRALDPEQFF.

The sample holds a few counts of this clonotype. This chain joins TRBV12-3 or TRBV12-4 and TRBJ2-1; D perhaps matches TRBD2 (5 bases). The CDR3 runs to 18 residues. V lost 5 bases to trimming and J lost 3 bases, with 23 bases between them. The DNA of the CDR3 is TGTGCCAGCAGTCGGGGATGGGGTAAAACACGGGGCTACAATGAGCAGTTCTTC. It is translated as CASSRGWGKTRGYNEQFF.

This rearrangement joins TRBV29-1 to TRBJ2-1; the D is unclear. Trimming shortened V by 0 bases and J by 0 bases, and 12 bases separated the two germline ends. There are 16 residues in the CDR3. Germline assignment: CDR1 SQVTM and CDR2 ANQGSEA. The CDR3 protein is CSVEESPVGSYNEQFF. CDR3 coding DNA: TGCAGCGTTGAAGAAAGTCCAGTCGGCTCCTACAATGAGCAGTTCTTC.

V is TRBV29-1 and J is TRBJ1-1; tentatively, D is TRBD1 (6 bases). Trimming took 0 bases from V and 9 from J, leaving 14 bases between them. The CDR3 spans 13 residues. Germline loops: CDR1 SQVTM, CDR2 ANQGSEA. Written as DNA, the CDR3 is TGCAGCGTTGAAGATCGAGGGGGGGATCAAGCTTTCTTT. Translating gives CSVEDRGGDQAFF.

The table lists this clonotype with many counts. The chain combines TRBV5-1 with TRBJ1-6; tentative D call: TRBD1 (5 bases). V lost 4 bases and J lost 7, with 18 bases in between. The V gene's germline CDR1 is SGHRS and CDR2 YFSETQ. CDR3 length: 16 residues. CDR3 nucleotide sequence: TGCGCCAGCAGCCTCGACCCGGGACCCAGAAATTCACCCCTCCACTTT. As protein: CASSLDPGPRNSPLHF.

The chain carries TRBV6-5 and TRBJ2-1, with 11 bases lining up with TRBD2. The CDR3 sequence is 15 residues long. Germline CDR1 and CDR2: MNHEY and SVGAGI. J was trimmed by 5 bases and V by 0 bases; bases with no gene match: 0. The CDR3 DNA sequence: TGTGCCAGCAGTTACTCACTAGCGGGGGACAATGAGCAGTTCTTC. As protein: CASSYSLAGDNEQFF.

In this sample, this clonotype turned up a few times. The genes are TRBV20-1 and TRBJ2-1; D not resolved. The V gene lost 5 bases and the J gene lost 6 bases, with 8 bases spanning the gap. The germline CDR1 and CDR2 sequences are DFQATT and SNEGSKA (reference sequence). This CDR3 region has 11 residues. DNA for the CDR3: TGCAGTGCTGGCTTACTCAATGAGCAGTTCTTC. Its protein is CSAGLLNEQFF.

The chain has TRBV5-7 and TRBJ2-1; 10 nucleotides agree with TRBD2. TRBV5-7 is filed as an ORF, its function uncertain. CDR3 length: 14 residues. V gave up 2 bases and J gave up 8 bases; unmatched junction bases: 4. CDR3 in amino acids: CASSLGLADDEQFF. The DNA for the CDR3 is TGTGCCAGCAGCTTAGGACTAGCGGACGATGAGCAGTTCTTC.

The gene calls are TRBV18 and TRBJ2-2, with 10 bases that match TRBD2. The CDR3 runs 19 residues. Trimming removed 3 bases from V and 3 bases from J; junction bases left unmatched: 13. Germline V gene lookup returns CDR1 KGHSH and CDR2 LQKENI. This CDR3 reads CASSPIALAGVAHTGELFF. The DNA of the CDR3 is TGTGCCAGCTCACCCATCGCCCTAGCGGGAGTAGCGCACACCGGGGAGCTGTTTTTT.

The chain couples TRBV12-3 or TRBV12-4 to TRBJ2-1; TRBD1 matches at 9 bases. With 8 bases clipped from V and 7 bases from J, the junction kept 12 bases outside the gene matches. The CDR3 spans 15 residues. The CDR3 nucleotides read TGTGCCAGCTCATGGGGACAGGGAGTGAGGAATGAGCAGTTCTTC. Amino acids: CASSWGQGVRNEQFF.

This chain connects TRBV20-1 to TRBJ2-7; TRBD2 aligns across 8 bases. Germline lookup yields CDR1 DFQATT and CDR2 SNEGSKA (reference sequence). The CDR3 sequence is 14 residues long. V was pared by 3 bases and J by 2 bases, with 6 bases of the junction left unmatched. The CDR3 protein is CSARAGGITYEQYF. CDR3 in DNA: TGCAGTGCTAGGGCGGGAGGTATAACCTACGAGCAGTACTTC.

V and J are TRBV5-1 and TRBJ1-2; D not certain. CDR1 SGHRS and CDR2 YFSETQ come from the germline V gene. The CDR3 runs 14 residues. Trimming removed 0 bases from V and 8 bases from J, with 14 bases in between. The CDR3 DNA reads TGCGCCAGCAGCTTGGACACGGCCGCGGGGGGCTACACCTTC. Translation: CASSLDTAAGGYTF. Drawing the rest from reference TRBV5-1 and TRBJ1-2, the complete variable domain is KAGVTQTPRYLIKTRGQQVTLSCSPISGHRSVSWYQQTPGQGLQFLFEYFSETQRNKGNFPGRFSGRQFSNSRSEMNVSTLELGDSALYLCASSLDTAAGGYTFGSGTRLTVV.

This clonotype occurred a few times. V usage is TRBV5-6 and J usage is TRBJ2-2; no definite D call. CDR3 length: 13 amino acids. Germline V CDR1 and CDR2: SGHDT, YYEEEE. V dropped 4 bases and J dropped 5 bases, with 9 bases sitting between them. CDR3 sequence (DNA): TGTGCCAGCAGCCCAGACAAAACCGGGGAGCTGTTTTTT. The encoded protein is CASSPDKTGELFF.

The rearrangement joins TRBV5-5 to TRBJ2-2; the match to TRBD2 covers 13 bases. The CDR3 runs to 16 residues. CDR1 and CDR2 from the germline V gene are SGHKS and YYEKEE (reference sequence). Trimming removed 5 bases from V and 7 bases from J; junction bases left unmatched: 8. The CDR3 spells CASRVGLAGAGGELFF. As DNA, the CDR3 is TGTGCCAGCAGGGTAGGACTAGCGGGAGCCGGCGGGGAGCTGTTTTTT.

The genes are TRBV7-2 and TRBJ1-5, with D perhaps TRBD1 (6 bases). Looked up from germline, CDR1 is SGHTA and CDR2 is FQGNSA. The V end lost 7 bases, the J end lost 5 bases, and 15 bases lay between the germline ends. The CDR3 runs 14 residues. The CDR3 region has the DNA TGTGCCAGCACCCCCTCGGGGGGCCATCAGCCCCAGCATTTT. Translation: CASTPSGGHQPQHF.

This chain links TRBV10-2 with TRBJ2-3; 7 nucleotides agree with TRBD1. The CDR3 runs 15 residues. The junction had 7 bases not matched to a gene; V was cut back by 6 bases and J by 1 base. In germline, CDR1 is WSHSY, CDR2 SAAADI. CDR3 bases: TGCGCCAGCAGGGAACAGGGGTGGGGCACAGATACGCAGTATTTT. This sequence encodes CASREQGWGTDTQYF.

This clonotype was recorded at least ten times. This chain connects TRBV5-5 to TRBJ2-1; 12 positions match TRBD2. Germline V gene sequence: CDR1 SGHKS, CDR2 YYEKEE (reference sequence). The length of the CDR3 is 15 residues. V was clipped by 3 bases and J by 5 bases; unmatched bases: 3. The CDR3 region is CASSSRLAGDNEQFF. CDR3 coding DNA: TGTGCCAGCAGCTCCCGACTAGCGGGAGACAATGAGCAGTTCTTC.

This clonotype occurred a few times. The V gene is TRBV20-1, the J gene TRBJ2-3; no clear D. The CDR3 covers 13 residues. V was cut by 7 bases and J by 1 base, with 12 bases left in between. Germline lookup yields CDR1 DFQATT and CDR2 SNEGSKA (reference sequence). CDR3 bases: TGCAGTGTTAGCCCCGGAGGCACAGATACGCAGTATTTT. Translation gives CSVSPGGTDTQYF.

This clonotype has a handful of counts. V is TRBV24-1 and J is TRBJ1-2, with D perhaps TRBD1 (5 bases). CDR1 and CDR2 (germline): KGHDR, SFDVKD. The V gene lost 2 bases and the J gene lost 7 bases, with 10 bases spanning the gap. CDR3 size: 13 residues. The CDR3 sequence is CATSDWIGGGYTF. For the CDR3, the DNA is TGTGCCACCAGTGATTGGATCGGGGGTGGCTACACCTTC.

J is TRBJ2-3 and V is TRBV12-3 or TRBV12-4; D is unresolved. V shed 3 bases and J shed 14 bases, with 15 bases lying between them. The CDR3 consists of 12 residues. The CDR3 region is CASSLRLVPPYF. DNA for the CDR3: TGTGCCAGCAGTTTGAGACTCGTCCCCCCGTATTTT.

In this sample, this clonotype turned up a few times. This chain joins TRBV29-1 and TRBJ2-4; 12 bases are a match to TRBD2. The germline V gene has CDR1 SQVTM and CDR2 ANQGSEA. V shed 5 bases, J shed 0 bases, and the junction held 17 bases outside the gene matches. The CDR3 runs to 20 residues. The chain's CDR3 is CSVTTRLAGGRALAKNIQYF. DNA of the CDR3: TGCAGCGTTACGACTAGGCTAGCGGGAGGGCGCGCACTAGCCAAAAACATTCAGTACTTC. The full variable domain, its missing parts supplied by reference TRBV29-1 and TRBJ2-4, is SAVISQKPSRDICQRGTSLTIQCQVDSQVTMMFWYRQQPGQSLTLIATANQGSEATYESGFVIDKFPISRPNLTFSTLTVSNMSPEDSSIYLCSVTTRLAGGRALAKNIQYFGAGTRLSVL.

There are many counts of this clonotype. The chain links TRBV7-6 to TRBJ1-5; TRBD1 might be the D (5 bases). The V gene's germline CDR1 is SGHVS and CDR2 FNYEAQ. This CDR3 spans 13 amino acids. V lost 3 bases and J lost 7, with 10 bases in between. CDR3 in amino acids: CASSLGERQPQHF. The CDR3 bases are TGTGCCAGCAGCTTGGGGGAGAGACAGCCCCAGCATTTT.

The genes are TRBV19 and TRBJ1-5; the D is unclear. From germline, CDR1 is LNHDA and CDR2 SQIVND (reference sequence). The CDR3 is 15 amino acids. Trimming pared 6 bases from V and 6 bases from J, leaving 18 bases between. CDR3 amino acids: CASSSSLRTAQPQHF. The CDR3 region has the DNA TGTGCCAGTAGCTCATCATTACGGACGGCTCAGCCCCAGCATTTT.

This clonotype was seen repeatedly, ten times or more. The chain recombines TRBV12-3 or TRBV12-4 with TRBJ1-2; D call uncertain. V lost 3 bases and J lost 4, with 15 bases in between. This CDR3 region has 15 residues. In DNA, the CDR3 is TGTGCCAGCAGTTTCGGTCAGTCGGGCGGCTATGGCTACACCTTC. This gives the protein CASSFGQSGGYGYTF.